The 2 T cell receptor beta chains listed next were all sequenced from one sample in a study of metastatic and nonmetastatic thyroid tumors. Not a single patient had been given any form of treatment at any point before undergoing thyroid surgery. TCRdb re-called clones via MiXCR from the PCR reads. Here the sample spans about 33,000 clones, over 15% being singletons. Sequencing was performed on blood. All receptors derive from a male donor with papillary thyroid cancer or a benign thyroid nodule (not recorded which). Some clones in this sample may be carry-over from other donors' samples.

The sample holds many counts of this clone. The chain has TRBV7-8 and TRBJ2-1; D is undetermined. The CDR3 loop spans 15 amino acids. Trimming shortened V by 8 bases and J by 6 bases, and 20 bases separated the two germline ends. The germline V gene has CDR1 SGHVS and CDR2 FQNEAQ. CDR3 loop: CASRRSSLPGNEQFF. CDR3 DNA sequence: TGTGCCAGCCGCCGATCGAGTCTACCCGGCAATGAGCAGTTCTTC.

By share, this clone ranks as medium-sized. The CDR3 reads CASSSLSGGADEQYF. As DNA, the CDR3 is TGTGCCAGTAGTTCCCTTAGCGGGGGGGCCGACGAGCAGTACTTC. The chain carries TRBV19 and TRBJ2-7; 11 bases align to TRBD2. Germline CDR1 and CDR2: LNHDA and SQIVND (reference sequence). The CDR3 runs 15 residues. The V and J ends lost 5 bases and 5 bases, in that order; junction bases with no gene match: 8.